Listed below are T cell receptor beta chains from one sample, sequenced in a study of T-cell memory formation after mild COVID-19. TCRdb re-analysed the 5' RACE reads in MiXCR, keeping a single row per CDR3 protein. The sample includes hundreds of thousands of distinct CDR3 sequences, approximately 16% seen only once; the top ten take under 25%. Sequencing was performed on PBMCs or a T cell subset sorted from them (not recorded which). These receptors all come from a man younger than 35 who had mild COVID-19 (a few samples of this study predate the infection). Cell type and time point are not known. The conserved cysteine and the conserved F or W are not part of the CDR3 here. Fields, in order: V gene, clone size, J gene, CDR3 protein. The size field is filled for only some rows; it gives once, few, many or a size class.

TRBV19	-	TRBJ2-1	ASKQGSFNEQF
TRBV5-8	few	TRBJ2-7	ASTEERQGRSYEQY
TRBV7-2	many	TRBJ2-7	ASSFGRGYHEQY
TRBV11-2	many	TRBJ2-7	ASSSGHPRDEQY
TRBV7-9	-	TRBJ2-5	ASSFTGSETQY
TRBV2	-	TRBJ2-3	ASHRAGVRPDTQY
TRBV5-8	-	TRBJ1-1	ASSFGMGSTEAF
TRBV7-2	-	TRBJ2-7	ASSLLQSRPLKQY
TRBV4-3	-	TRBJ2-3	ASSRTPGTGSDTQY
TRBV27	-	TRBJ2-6	ASSLIAGTGANVLT
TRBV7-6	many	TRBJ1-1	ASSRTLNTEAF
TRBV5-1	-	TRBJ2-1	ASSPQTSGGAYDPF
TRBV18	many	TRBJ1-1	ASSPNFPNTEAF
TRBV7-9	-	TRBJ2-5	ASSPGTSVRETQY
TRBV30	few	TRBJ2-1	AWSENRETEQF
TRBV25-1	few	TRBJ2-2	ASSDGGPNTGELF
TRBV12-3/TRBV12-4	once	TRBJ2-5	ASSRGVRETQY
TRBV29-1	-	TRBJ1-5	SVVEQYNQPQH
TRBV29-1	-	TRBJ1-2	GGGGTFYGYT
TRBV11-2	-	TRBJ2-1	ASSEAGGNNEQF
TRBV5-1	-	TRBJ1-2	ASSNRGSHYGYT
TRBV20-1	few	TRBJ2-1	SARPGFHNEQF
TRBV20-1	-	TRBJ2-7	SARETIATSYEQY
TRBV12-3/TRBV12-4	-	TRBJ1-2	ASSNSQYGYT
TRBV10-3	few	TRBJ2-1	AISSGTSGGVEQF
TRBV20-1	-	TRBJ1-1	SASFRDAEAF
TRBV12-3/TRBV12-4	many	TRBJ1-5	ASSLSQPQH
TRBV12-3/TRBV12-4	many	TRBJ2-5	ASGTSGVQETQY
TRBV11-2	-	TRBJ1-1	ASSIRHTEAF
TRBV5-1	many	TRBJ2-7	ASSLEGTYEQY
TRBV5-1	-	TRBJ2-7	ASSLGLAGPGEQY
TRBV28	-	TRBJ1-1	ASINGGDGRAF
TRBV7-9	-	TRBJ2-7	ASSPGGVLKVSYEQY
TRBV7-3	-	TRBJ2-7	ASSYNHGRSYEQY
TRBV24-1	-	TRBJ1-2	ATEDPFYGYT
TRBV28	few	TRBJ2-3	ASSPRGGAADTQY
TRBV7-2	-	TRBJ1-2	ASSSTGAGYGYT